This TCR beta chain is from a study of CD8+CD57+ T cells in acquired aplastic anemia. The template used for profiling TCR beta VDJ and CDR3 was genomic DNA. Via MiXCR, TCRdb re-called the reads, giving one row per CDR3 protein. The table lists 150,000 to 200,000 distinct CDR3 sequences, roughly 48% of them singletons, with roughly 30% in the top ten. In this sample, this clonotype turned up many times. Germline lookup yields CDR1 SEHNR and CDR2 FQNEAQ (reference sequence). With 5 bases removed from V and 0 bases from J, the gap between germline ends came to 8 bases. The CDR3 totals 15 residues. Patients included in sequencing had previously demonstrated CD8+CD57+ cell expansion by flow cytometry.

The sequencing input was sorted CD4+, CD8+, or CD8+CD57+ T cells (not recorded which) from PBMCs. The source of this sequence is a human donor with aplastic anemia. V gene TRBV7-9 combines with J gene TRBJ2-6; perhaps TRBD2 as D (5 bases). CDR3 amino acids: CASSPRDSGANVLTF. DNA for the CDR3: TGTGCCAGCAGCCCCCGGGACTCTGGGGCCAACGTCCTGACTTTC.